The 18 T cell receptor beta chains in this list originate from one sample, sequenced in a study of cytomegalovirus exposure and HLA in healthy donors. PCR amplification relied on 60 Vbeta primers (plus 13 Jbeta primers). Profiling relied on immunoSEQ multiplex PCR, and the TCRdb table lists in-frame clones only, not all of them. Here the sample spans over 70,000 clones, 74% being singletons. The sequenced sample consisted of PBMCs. Receptor source: a human donor in good health.

The chain joins TRBV9 to TRBJ2-7; TRBD1 matches 10 bases. V dropped 4 bases and J dropped 0; count of bases not matched to a gene: 4. This CDR3 is 15 amino acids long. Germline V gene lookup returns CDR1 SGDLS and CDR2 YYNGEE. CDR3 DNA: TGTGCCAGCAGCCCTTGGACAGGGGGCTCCTACGAGCAGTACTTC. Its protein is CASSPWTGGSYEQYF.

The chain is built from TRBV10-3 and TRBJ1-3; D uncertain. Deletions cut 3 bases from V and 2 bases from J, with 8 bases between. CDR3 length: 14 amino acids. Germline V gene lookup returns CDR1 ENHRY and CDR2 SYGVKD. CDR3 bases: TGTGCCATCAGTGACTCGGGTACTGGAAACACCATATATTTT. This encodes CAISDSGTGNTIYF.

The J gene is TRBJ2-1, the V gene TRBV7-3, with 11 bases that match TRBD2. V lost 6 bases and J lost 7; bases outside the gene matches: 5. There are 14 residues in the CDR3. Germline-derived CDR1 and CDR2 are SGHTA and FQGTGA. Written as DNA, the CDR3 is TGTGCCAGCAGTTATCTAGCGGGGGGAAATGAGCAGTTCTTC. This sequence encodes CASSYLAGGNEQFF.

V and J are TRBV9 and TRBJ2-6; D is ambiguous. Trimming pared 0 bases from V and 2 bases from J, leaving 6 bases between. Germline V CDR1 and CDR2: SGDLS, YYNGEE. The CDR3 has 15 residues. CDR3 coding DNA: TGTGCCAGCAGCGTAGAACCGGCTGGGGCCAACGTCCTGACTTTC. Amino acids: CASSVEPAGANVLTF.

For the CDR3, the DNA is TGTGCCACCACCTCAGGGTTGAGACAGCCCCAGCATTTT. It encodes CATTSGLRQPQHF. The chain carries TRBV15 and TRBJ1-5, with D possibly being TRBD1 (5 bases). Trimming pared 7 bases from V and 7 bases from J, leaving 14 bases between. CDR3 length equals 13 residues. The germline V gene has CDR1 LNHNV and CDR2 YYDKDF (reference sequence).

This clone has a single count. The chain recombines TRBV15 with TRBJ1-6, with TRBD1 matching 7 bases. V lost 1 base, J lost 10 bases, and 4 bases stayed unmatched. Germline-derived CDR1 and CDR2 are LNHNV and YYDKDF (reference sequence). The CDR3 loop spans 14 amino acids. CDR3 DNA sequence: TGTGCCACCAGCAGAGTAACAGGGGAATCACCCCTCCACTTT. This sequence encodes CATSRVTGESPLHF.

V usage is TRBV28 and J usage is TRBJ2-3, with TRBD2 as a possible D gene (5 bases). This CDR3 is 18 amino acids long. The ends were cut back, 3 bases at V and 7 bases at J, with 26 bases in the middle. The germline CDR1 and CDR2 sequences are MDHEN and SYDVKM. CDR3 DNA sequence: TGTGCCAGCAGTTTTGGTTCGGTGGAGGTGGAGATGGATTATACGCAGTATTTT. Its protein is CASSFGSVEVEMDYTQYF.

This clone was seen only once. The V gene is TRBV6-1, the J gene TRBJ2-7; a possible D gene is TRBD2 (6 bases). Between the trimmed V and J ends, which lost 5 bases and 3 bases, there was a span of 11 bases. This CDR3 comprises 13 residues. CDR1 is MNHNS, CDR2 SASEGT, per germline. The DNA for the CDR3 is TGTGCCAGCAGTTGGCGGGAAGGCTACGAGCAGTACTTC. Protein sequence: CASSWREGYEQYF.

CDR3 amino acids: CASSRRSGTDRTDTQYF. CDR3 nucleotides: TGTGCCAGCAGTCGACGCTCCGGGACAGATCGCACAGATACGCAGTATTTT. The chain combines TRBV27 with TRBJ2-3; TRBD1 matches 7 bases. The trim removed 5 bases at V and 1 base at J, leaving 12 bases unmatched. This CDR3 has 17 amino acids. The germline V gene encodes CDR1 MNHEY and CDR2 SMNVEV (reference sequence).

This clone was detected only once. The chain has TRBV20-1 and TRBJ1-2; weak D call: TRBD1 (6 bases). Trimming shortened V by 4 bases and J by 6 bases, and 9 bases separated the two germline ends. Per the germline V gene, CDR1 is DFQATT and CDR2 is SNEGSKA (reference sequence). There are 11 residues in the CDR3. CDR3 in amino acids: CSAKQGHGYTF. In DNA form, the CDR3 reads TGCAGTGCTAAGCAGGGGCATGGCTACACCTTC.

Only one count was recorded for this clone. V and J are TRBV6-5 and TRBJ2-7; 7 bases are a match to TRBD2. Germline trimming cut 5 bases from V and 7 bases from J; bases unmatched to any gene: 5. The CDR3 spans 12 residues. The germline V gene encodes CDR1 MNHEY and CDR2 SVGAGI. The CDR3 DNA reads TGTGCCAGCAGTGGGACTACTCGAGAGCAGTACTTC. This translates into CASSGTTREQYF.

The J gene is TRBJ1-5, the V gene TRBV28; 9 bases map to TRBD1. The CDR3 consists of 14 residues. V lost 9 bases to trimming and J lost 4 bases; unmatched junction nucleotides: 7. The germline gives CDR1 MDHEN, CDR2 SYDVKM. The CDR3 is CASTGGAENQPQHF. The CDR3 DNA sequence: TGTGCCAGTACAGGGGGCGCGGAGAATCAGCCCCAGCATTTT.

The chain is built from TRBV30 and TRBJ1-1; D ambiguous. The CDR3 totals 14 residues. V gave up 1 base and J gave up 0 bases, with 9 bases separating them. Germline CDR1 is GTSNPN and CDR2 is SVGIG (reference sequence). CDR3 in amino acids: CAWSAQNMNTEAFF. DNA of the CDR3: TGTGCCTGGAGTGCCCAAAACATGAACACTGAAGCTTTCTTT.

Details on this clone: This specimen includes other DNA sequences encoding the same CDR3. This sequence joins TRBV4-1 and TRBJ2-7, with a weak D call TRBD1 (5 bases). The CDR3 has 12 residues. Trimming pared 4 bases from V and 4 bases from J, leaving 8 bases between. Germline V gene lookup returns CDR1 MGHRA and CDR2 YSYEKL. This CDR3 is CASSLQGYEQYF. CDR3 DNA sequence: TGCGCCAGCAGCCTTCAGGGATACGAGCAGTACTTC.

The gene calls are TRBV29-1 and TRBJ1-3; 8 bases are shared with TRBD1. From germline, CDR1 is SQVTM and CDR2 ANQGSEA. The CDR3 has 15 residues. J was trimmed by 0 bases and V by 6 bases; bases with no gene match: 7. The CDR3 nucleotides are TGCAGCGTCTTACAGGGGGTGGTCTCTGGAAACACCATATATTTT. Its protein is CSVLQGVVSGNTIYF.

CDR3 protein: CASSQGPGKAFF. CDR3 bases: TGTGCCAGCAGCCAAGGCCCGGGTAAAGCTTTCTTT. This sequence joins TRBV14 and TRBJ1-1; D is unresolved. The CDR3 runs to 12 residues. The germline gives CDR1 SGHDN, CDR2 FVKESK. The V and J ends lost 1 base and 9 bases respectively, with 9 bases between them.

The chain links TRBV28 to TRBJ1-1; no clear D. This CDR3 is 15 amino acids long. Germline CDR1 and CDR2: MDHEN and SYDVKM. Trimming took off 7 bases at V and 6 bases at J, with 21 bases between the two ends. CDR3 sequence (DNA): TGTGCCAGCACCTCGGGTTCACTTCCGGTGTCTGAAGCTTTCTTT. Its protein product is CASTSGSLPVSEAFF. Based on the CDR3 plus reference TRBV28 and TRBJ1-1, the full variable domain is DVKVTQSSRYLVKRTGEKVFLECVQDMDHENMFWYRQDPGLGLRLIYFSYDVKMKEKGDIPEGYSVSREKKERFSLILESASTNQTSMYLCASTSGSLPVSEAFFGQGTRLTVV.

This clone was counted a few times. The J gene is TRBJ2-7, the V gene TRBV7-2; 9 bases fit TRBD2. After removal of 5 bases from V and 5 bases from J, the junction contained 19 bases not matched to a gene. The germline CDR1 and CDR2 sequences are SGHTA and FQGNSA. CDR3 length equals 18 residues. CDR3 sequence reads: CASSPLLTSGLAPNEQYF. The CDR3 DNA reads TGTGCCAGCAGCCCTCTCCTGACTAGCGGTTTAGCCCCAAACGAGCAGTACTTC.